The next 2 T cell receptor beta chains were all read from a single sample in a study of breast tumors, draining lymph nodes, adjacent tissues (dated by TCRdb to about 2016). The axillary draining lymph nodes of breast cancer patients were the source of the lymph node samples. The library was built by means of multiplex PCR. Sequencing took place on an Illumina HiSeq 2000. TCRdb trimmed public reads at Q25 via fastp, called clones via MiXCR and kept in-frame beta chains. Rows are unified per CDR3 protein, each entry keeping the most common DNA and genes. Counted in this sample were about 180,000 distinct CDR3 sequences; around a third of them appeared once. The ten largest clones represent approximately 3.9% of the sample. Sequenced sample: axillary lymph node tissue. The receptors come from a female donor with breast cancer. Some clones in this sample may be carry-over from other donors' samples.

Concerning this clonotype itself: The final CDR3 position lacks the conserved phenylalanine or tryptophan, pointing to a likely read error. The CDR3 DNA reads as TGTGCCAGCGGCTCGGACAGGGGCAGGTATGGCTACACCCTC. This sequence encodes CASGSDRGRYGYTL. The chain uses TRBV13 and TRBJ1-2; 9 nucleotides align to TRBD1. This CDR3 is 14 amino acids long. Trimming took 8 bases from V and 5 from J; bases not matched to a gene: 9. The germline V gene encodes CDR1 PRHDT and CDR2 FYEKMQ (reference sequence).

The chain combines TRBV7-3 with TRBJ1-2; tentative D call: TRBD1 (5 bases). The CDR3 loop spans 13 amino acids. Trimming left V 2 bases short and J 5 bases short, with 9 bases between. Germline lookup yields CDR1 SGHTA and CDR2 FQGTGA. CDR3 bases: TGTGCCAGCAGCTTACCAGGGATGTATGGCTACACCTTC. The encoded protein is CASSLPGMYGYTF.